The 20 T cell receptor beta chains below were found in one sample sequenced in a study of blood T cells in healthy people across ages (dated by TCRdb to the mid-2010s). Libraries were constructed by 5' RACE. Reads for this sample came from an Illumina HiSeq 2500. A second PCR of roughly 6 to 12 cycles was run with a J-beta primer mix and a sample-barcoded 5' primer. The raw public reads went through TCRdb reprocessing: fastp at Q25, MiXCR clone calling, in-frame beta chains kept. A single entry per CDR3 protein holds the most common genes and DNA from its merged rows. The sample table lists some 1.5 million distinct CDR3 sequences, approximately 42% of them with a count of one. The top ten clones comprise approximately 4.1% of the sample. The sample comprised blood. These receptors were collected from a woman between 18 and 30 years old in good health.

This chain connects TRBV18 to TRBJ1-5; no firm D call. CDR1 and CDR2 from the germline V gene are KGHSH and LQKENI. CDR3 length: 14 residues. V lost 8 bases and J 0 bases, leaving 11 bases between the germline ends. The CDR3 protein is CASSPAYSNQPQHF. CDR3 DNA sequence: TGTGCCAGCAGCCCCGCGTATAGCAATCAGCCCCAGCATTTT.

The chain employs TRBV7-2 and TRBJ2-1, with 12 bases fitting TRBD2. The assigned J gene may be wrong: the sequence end matches TRBJ2-7 better. The CDR3 spans 17 residues. Germline V gene data show CDR1 as SGHTA and CDR2 as FQGNSA. Written as DNA, the CDR3 is TGTGCCAGCAGCGTGACTAGCGGGGGAAGCTCCTACAATGAGCAGTACTTC. As protein: CASSVTSGGSSYNEQYF.

This clonotype was detected a few times. The chain has TRBV24-1 and TRBJ2-7; 11 bases fit TRBD2. The germline V gene encodes CDR1 KGHDR and CDR2 SFDVKD. Trimming at V came to 3 bases and at J to 1 base, leaving 1 base not matched to a gene. The CDR3 sequence is 15 residues long. The CDR3 is CATSDGTSGSYEQYF. Here the CDR3 DNA reads TGTGCCACCAGTGATGGGACTAGCGGTTCCTACGAGCAGTACTTC.

V and J are TRBV9 and TRBJ1-2; TRBD1 aligns across 9 bases. Germline CDR1 is SGDLS and CDR2 is YYNGEE. J lost 8 bases, V lost 3 bases, and 11 bases had no gene match. CDR3 length equals 15 residues. The DNA of the CDR3 is TGTGCCAGCAGCGCGGGGACAGGGAGAATTGGCGGCTACACCTTC. Amino acids: CASSAGTGRIGGYTF. Supplemented by reference TRBV9 and TRBJ1-2, the full variable domain reads DSGVTQTPKHLITATGQRVTLRCSPRSGDLSVYWYQQSLDQGLQFLIQYYNGEERAKGNILERFSAQQFPDLHSELNLSSLELGDSALYFCASSAGTGRIGGYTFGSGTRLTVV.

This clonotype has more than one count but fewer than ten. The chain joins TRBV6-1 to TRBJ1-5; TRBD1 matches 8 bases. The ends lost 6 bases at V and 2 bases at J; junction bases unmatched: 3. The germline V gene encodes CDR1 MNHNS and CDR2 SASEGT. This CDR3 region has 14 residues. CDR3 region: CASRATGGNQPQHF. The CDR3 DNA sequence: TGTGCCAGCAGGGCGACAGGGGGCAATCAGCCCCAGCATTTT.

The chain uses TRBV29-1 and TRBJ2-1; unclear D gene. Germline CDR1 is SQVTM and CDR2 is ANQGSEA. The CDR3 sequence is 13 residues long. V lost 1 base and J lost 10, with 14 bases in between. The CDR3 loop is CSVEAVTLGEQFF. The DNA for the CDR3 is TGCAGCGTTGAAGCGGTCACTTTGGGAGAGCAGTTCTTC.

The chain carries TRBV4-3 and TRBJ2-3, with 12 bases lining up with TRBD2. Germline V gives CDR1 LGHNA, CDR2 YSLEER. Trimming removed 0 bases from V and 3 bases from J; junction bases left unmatched: 7. The CDR3 is made up of 18 amino acids. The CDR3 here is CASSQDLAGGPSTDTQYF. CDR3 coding DNA: TGCGCCAGCAGCCAAGATCTAGCGGGAGGGCCATCGACAGATACGCAGTATTTT.

The chain carries TRBV28 and TRBJ1-1; 7 nucleotides match TRBD1. This CDR3 comprises 16 residues. J was trimmed by 3 bases and V by 2 bases; bases with no gene match: 9. Per the germline V gene, CDR1 is MDHEN and CDR2 is SYDVKM. DNA of the CDR3: TGTGCCAGCAGTTTAACCTCGACAGGGCGGGACACTGAAGCTTTCTTT. Protein product: CASSLTSTGRDTEAFF.

The chain employs TRBV27 and TRBJ2-5, with D perhaps assigned TRBD1 or TRBD2 (6 bases each). V dropped 2 bases and J dropped 6 bases, with 10 bases sitting between them. CDR3 length: 13 amino acids. From germline, CDR1 is MNHEY and CDR2 SMNVEV (reference sequence). The CDR3 DNA follows: TGTGCCAGCAGTTTAAGAGGGGGGAAGACCCAGTACTTC. Amino acids: CASSLRGGKTQYF.

The gene calls are TRBV5-1 and TRBJ2-1; tentatively, D is TRBD2 (6 bases). Deletions cut 4 bases from V and 5 bases from J, with 16 bases between. This CDR3 contains 15 residues. Germline values: CDR1 SGHRS, CDR2 YFSETQ. The CDR3 protein is CASSVGRSGNNEQFF. CDR3 sequence (DNA): TGCGCCAGCAGCGTCGGGAGATCAGGGAACAATGAGCAGTTCTTC.

This clonotype was observed once. Sequence at one end of the junction differs from germline and may be a read error. This chain links TRBV27 with TRBJ2-2, with TRBD1 matching over 8 bases. The CDR3 is 18 amino acids. Germline assignment: CDR1 MNHEY and CDR2 SMNVEV (reference sequence). The CDR3: CASSLSIAWTGSTGEPFF. The CDR3 DNA is TGTGCCAGCAGTTTATCTATTGCCTGGACAGGGTCAACCGGGGAGCCGTTTTTT.

This clonotype has only one observation. V is TRBV6-2 or TRBV6-3 and J is TRBJ1-5; tentative D call: TRBD1 (5 bases). Trimming removed 2 bases from V and 1 base from J, with 9 bases in between. Germline V gives CDR1 MNHEY, CDR2 SVGEGT. The CDR3 sequence is 15 residues long. The CDR3 DNA follows: TGTGCCAGCAGTTACGAGGGGTTGAGCAATCAGCCCCAGCATTTT. Translating gives CASSYEGLSNQPQHF.

On this clonotype: Mismatch with germline at one junction end may stem from a read error. The J gene is TRBJ2-5, the V gene TRBV7-7; the D is unclear. Per the germline V gene, CDR1 is SSHAT and CDR2 is FNYEAQ (reference sequence). The CDR3 sequence is 12 residues long. The CDR3 sequence is CASSDTGETQYF. The CDR3 DNA sequence: TGTGCTAGCAGCGATACTGGAGAGACCCAGTACTTC.

This clonotype was observed a few times. V gene TRBV4-2 combines with J gene TRBJ2-3; 13 nucleotides line up with TRBD2. The trim removed 0 bases at V and 6 bases at J, leaving 6 bases unmatched. The CDR3 is 17 residues long. The germline gives CDR1 LGHNA, CDR2 YNFKEQ. CDR3 sequence reads: CASSQDLLAGGSDTQYF. The CDR3 DNA reads as TGTGCCAGCAGCCAAGATCTACTAGCGGGAGGGAGTGATACGCAGTATTTT.

This clonotype came up a few times. This chain connects TRBV9 to TRBJ2-3; D may be TRBD2 (5 bases). The CDR3 covers 16 residues. Per the germline V gene, CDR1 is SGDLS and CDR2 is YYNGEE. Trimming took 0 bases from V and 4 from J, leaving 15 bases between them. The CDR3 region has the DNA TGTGCCAGCAGCGTAGGCGGGTCAGCTTCGGCAGATACGCAGTATTTT. This gives the protein CASSVGGSASADTQYF.

V usage is TRBV5-1 and J usage is TRBJ2-2; D call uncertain. Trimming took 4 bases from V and 1 from J, leaving 8 bases between them. The germline V gene encodes CDR1 SGHRS and CDR2 YFSETQ. The CDR3 length is 14 residues. CDR3 in amino acids: CASSPVENTGELFF. As DNA, the CDR3 is TGCGCCAGCAGCCCCGTGGAGAACACCGGGGAGCTGTTTTTT.

The chain carries TRBV6-6 and TRBJ2-1; 8 bases are a match to TRBD1. The CDR3 is 15 residues long. The junction had 13 bases not matched to a gene; V was cut back by 9 bases and J by 6 bases. Germline V gene sequence: CDR1 MNHNY, CDR2 SVGAGI (reference sequence). The CDR3 DNA follows: TGTGCCAGTAAGGGTGCGTCGACAGGGGTCAATGAGCAGTTCTTC. It codes for CASKGASTGVNEQFF.

The V gene is TRBV13, the J gene TRBJ2-1; D tentatively fits TRBD1 or TRBD2 (5 bases each). The germline CDR1 and CDR2 sequences are PRHDT and FYEKMQ (reference sequence). V lost 4 bases, J lost 8 bases, and 15 bases lay in between. This CDR3 has 14 residues. CDR3 residues: CASSSSSSRDEQFF. DNA of the CDR3: TGTGCCAGCAGCTCGTCATCTAGCAGGGATGAGCAGTTCTTC.

The rearrangement uses TRBV7-2 and TRBJ2-2; no clear D. The CDR3 has 17 residues. CDR1 is SGHTA and CDR2 is FQGNSA in the germline V gene. V was pared by 1 base and J by 3 bases, with 15 bases between. The CDR3 reads CASSLVSRPSDTGELFF. The CDR3 DNA reads TGTGCCAGCAGCTTAGTTTCGCGTCCGTCGGACACCGGGGAGCTGTTTTTT.

The V and J genes are TRBV20-1 and TRBJ2-1, with D uncertain. Trimming left V 6 bases short and J 0 bases short, with 6 bases between. Germline loops: CDR1 DFQATT, CDR2 SNEGSKA (reference sequence). This CDR3 is built from 12 residues. The CDR3 loop is CSANPSYNEQFF. The DNA of the CDR3 is TGCAGTGCCAATCCCTCCTACAATGAGCAGTTCTTC.